Listed below are T cell receptor beta chains from one sample, sequenced in a study of response to subunit inactivated influenza vaccine. TCRdb reanalysed the RT-PCR reads using MiXCR and keeps one entry per CDR3 protein. The data hold 650,000 to 700,000 distinct CDR3 sequences, with around 16% observed a single time. Sample: PBMCs from blood, taken roughly 13 days after vaccination. These TCRs come from a middle-aged man who received an inactivated influenza vaccine. Both conserved end residues are part of each CDR3. A D gene is named only where the DNA matches it firmly. Clone size is stated in some rows and not others, as once, few, many or a class when expanded.

J gene,CDR3 length,D gene,V gene,clone size,CDR3 DNA,CDR3 protein
TRBJ2-7,14,.,TRBV19,.,TGTGCCAGTAGTCCCTGGGACGGCGACTACGAGCACTACTTC,CASSPWDGDYEHYF
TRBJ2-3,13,TRBD2,TRBV7-3,few,TGTGCCAGCAGCGCTGGGACTAGAAATACGCAGTATTTT,CASSAGTRNTQYF
TRBJ2-4,14,.,TRBV12-3/TRBV12-4,few,TGTGCCAGCAGAATGGATACTGGTGGAAACATTCAGTACTTC,CASRMDTGGNIQYF
TRBJ2-5,15,.,TRBV7-2,.,TGTGCCAGCAGCTTATCTTTTCTCCCCCAAGAGACCCAGTACTTC,CASSLSFLPQETQYF
TRBJ2-1,14,.,TRBV12-3/TRBV12-4,.,TGTGCCAGCAGTTTTGGACTAATATACAATGAGCAGTTCTTC,CASSFGLIYNEQFF
TRBJ2-2,16,TRBD1,TRBV7-9,.,TGTGCCAGCAACTTACCGGGACAGGGGGCGAAGGGGGAGCTGTTTTTT,CASNLPGQGAKGELFF
TRBJ1-1,17,.,TRBV6-5,.,TGTGCCAGCAGTTACTCGCTGAGTGGCAGGGGCTCGAATGAAGCTTTCTTT,CASSYSLSGRGSNEAFF
TRBJ2-1,15,TRBD1,TRBV5-1,many,TGCGCCAGCAGTCCCGGGACAGTAGGCTGGAATGAGCAGTTCTTC,CASSPGTVGWNEQFF
TRBJ2-7,13,.,TRBV13,.,TGTGCCAGCAGCTTAGGGTCCCGGAACGAGCAGTACTTC,CASSLGSRNEQYF
TRBJ2-1,14,.,TRBV7-9,.,TGTGCCAGCAGCTTAGTTGGGCAGACCCGTGAGCAGTTCTTC,CASSLVGQTREQFF
TRBJ1-1,13,.,TRBV12-3/TRBV12-4,.,TGTGCCAGCAGACAGGGCGGGGAAACTGAAGCTTTCTTT,CASRQGGETEAFF
TRBJ1-1,13,.,TRBV24-1,few,TGTGCCACCAGTGATTTAAGCGGGGCTGAAGCTTTCTTT,CATSDLSGAEAFF
TRBJ2-1,17,.,TRBV5-1,.,TGCGCCAGCAGCTCCGAAACGACCCACGCCCTTTACAATGAGCAGTTCTTC,CASSSETTHALYNEQFF